The 22 T cell receptor beta chains given below trace back to one sample, sequenced in a study of cytomegalovirus exposure and HLA in healthy donors. The PCR employed 60 Vbeta primers together with 13 Jbeta primers. The repertoire was sequenced with immunoSEQ multiplex PCR; TCRdb's copy has only in-frame clones and lacks some. The repertoire consists of 110,000 to 150,000 clones, with just under 85% occurring once and the leading ten covering 9% to 10%. Specimen: PBMCs. These receptors all stem from an older woman in good health and CMV-seropositive.

The CDR3, as DNA: TGTGCCAGCAGTTTACAGGGAATCCGCGAGCAGTACTTC. Translating it yields CASSLQGIREQYF. The chain employs TRBV28 and TRBJ2-7; tentatively, D is TRBD1 (5 bases). Per germline, CDR1 MDHEN and CDR2 SYDVKM. Trimming left V 2 bases short and J 6 bases short, with 11 bases between. This CDR3 contains 13 residues.

Remarks on this clone: Other DNA sequences from this sample encode an identical CDR3 as well. J is TRBJ2-7 and V is TRBV6-5, with 7 bases lining up with TRBD1. This CDR3 has 15 residues. Looked up from germline, CDR1 is MNHEY and CDR2 is SVGAGI. The V segment lost 3 bases and the J segment 5 bases; nucleotides outside the gene matches: 10. In DNA form, the CDR3 reads TGTGCCAGCAGTTATACCCGACAGGGTGTCCACGAGCAGTACTTC. It encodes CASSYTRQGVHEQYF.

The V gene is TRBV15, the J gene TRBJ2-3; 7 nucleotides align to TRBD1. After removal of 0 bases from V and 1 base from J, the junction contained 7 bases not matched to a gene. The CDR3 has 17 amino acids. Germline V gives CDR1 LNHNV, CDR2 YYDKDF (reference sequence). In DNA form, the CDR3 reads TGTGCCACCAGCAGAGACGGGACAGCAGAAGGCACAGATACGCAGTATTTT. Amino acids: CATSRDGTAEGTDTQYF.

This clone came up once. The chain uses TRBV5-6 and TRBJ2-1; 12 nucleotides line up with TRBD2. CDR1 SGHDT and CDR2 YYEEEE come from the germline V gene. J lost 8 bases, V lost 2 bases, and 5 bases had no gene match. The CDR3 totals 15 residues. The CDR3: CASSFLTSGRYEQFF. CDR3 bases: TGTGCCAGCAGCTTTCTAACTAGCGGGAGGTATGAGCAGTTCTTC.

The chain employs TRBV6-5 and TRBJ1-1; D is perhaps TRBD1 (6 bases). V dropped 0 bases and J dropped 0 bases, with 11 bases sitting between them. CDR3 length equals 16 residues. Per the germline V gene, CDR1 is MNHEY and CDR2 is SVGAGI. CDR3 coding DNA: TGTGCCAGCAGTTACTCGTGGGCAGGGGTGAACACTGAAGCTTTCTTT. Encoded protein: CASSYSWAGVNTEAFF.

For the CDR3, the DNA is TGTGCCAGCAGCCAAGATCGTAATAGCGCGAGCTCCTACGAGCAGTACTTC. It codes for CASSQDRNSASSYEQYF. The chain has TRBV14 and TRBJ2-7, with TRBD2 as a possible D gene (5 bases). The CDR3 has 17 residues. V lost 0 bases, J lost 0 bases, and 15 bases lay in between. Germline-derived CDR1 and CDR2 are SGHDN and FVKESK.

A few counts support this clone. The chain links TRBV7-9 to TRBJ2-1, with 15 bases lining up with TRBD2. Germline V lookup: CDR1 SEHNR, CDR2 FQNEAQ (reference sequence). The CDR3 extends over 19 amino acids. Trimming took 6 bases from V and 1 from J; bases not matched to a gene: 10. The CDR3 coding sequence is TGTGCCAGCAGTTCGCCGGGACTAGCGGGAGGTGCATCCTACAATGAGCAGTTCTTC. Its translation: CASSSPGLAGGASYNEQFF.

This chain uses TRBV18 with TRBJ2-7; TRBD2 is a possible D gene (6 bases). Looked up from germline, CDR1 is KGHSH and CDR2 is LQKENI. The CDR3 runs 16 residues. Trimming cost V 0 bases and J 5 bases, with 17 bases left between them. CDR3 region: CASSPPRAGGKHEQYF. CDR3 nucleotide sequence: TGTGCCAGCTCACCACCTCGGGCGGGCGGGAAACACGAGCAGTACTTC.

J is TRBJ2-7 and V is TRBV28; 9 bases align to TRBD1. Germline V gene data show CDR1 as MDHEN and CDR2 as SYDVKM. Trimming removed 7 bases from V and 3 bases from J; junction bases left unmatched: 7. This CDR3 is built from 14 residues. The CDR3 region has the DNA TGTGCCAGCACAACAGGGGGCCTTAGCTACGAGCAGTACTTC. Its translation: CASTTGGLSYEQYF.

This rearrangement joins TRBV11-2 to TRBJ2-3; D is possibly TRBD2 (7 bases). Trimming stripped 4 bases from V and 11 bases from J, with 19 bases between. CDR1 SGHAT and CDR2 FQNNGV come from the germline V gene. The CDR3 spans 14 residues. CDR3 region: CASSSPRSGGQQYF. The CDR3 coding sequence is TGTGCCAGCAGCTCACCCCGGTCCGGGGGGCAGCAGTATTTT.

The chain recombines TRBV6-5 with TRBJ1-3; 11 bases are a match to TRBD1. J gave up 4 bases and V 5 bases, and 4 bases lay outside the gene matches. The CDR3 totals 15 residues. CDR1 is MNHEY, CDR2 SVGAGI, per germline. The CDR3 DNA reads TGTGCCAGCAGTCCGGACAGGGGGCCGGGAAACACCATATATTTT. Its translation: CASSPDRGPGNTIYF.

The chain links TRBV5-1 to TRBJ2-7; no clear D. In germline, CDR1 is SGHRS, CDR2 YFSETQ. The CDR3 contains 15 residues. Trimming removed 4 bases from V and 3 bases from J, with 17 bases in between. CDR3 sequence: CASSPGVSVNYEQYF. The DNA of the CDR3 is TGCGCCAGCAGCCCCGGCGTCAGCGTGAACTACGAGCAGTACTTC.

The genes are TRBV9 and TRBJ2-1; 11 positions match TRBD1. V was clipped by 2 bases and J by 8 bases; unmatched bases: 3. Germline V gives CDR1 SGDLS, CDR2 YYNGEE. CDR3 length equals 14 residues. The DNA of the CDR3 is TGTGCCAGCAGCGTTAGGACAGGGGGCGATGAGCAGTTCTTC. Amino acid sequence: CASSVRTGGDEQFF.

This clone was seen only once. This chain links TRBV10-3 with TRBJ1-5; 8 nucleotides align to TRBD1. Germline CDR1 reads ENHRY; CDR2 reads SYGVKD. The CDR3 sequence is 17 residues long. Unmatched junction bases numbered 4, after V lost 0 bases and J lost 0 bases. CDR3 in amino acids: CAISESRGQDSNQPQHF. CDR3 sequence (DNA): TGTGCCATCAGTGAGTCAAGGGGACAGGATAGCAATCAGCCCCAGCATTTT.

A word on this clone: At one of its ends the junction is not consistent with the germline gene, which may arise from a read error. This chain connects TRBV7-9 to TRBJ2-7; tentative D call: TRBD2 (7 bases). From germline, CDR1 is SEHNR and CDR2 FQNEAQ (reference sequence). The CDR3 consists of 13 residues. CDR3 region: CSSSLVGGGEQYF. CDR3 in DNA: TGTTCCAGCAGCTTAGTAGGGGGAGGGGAGCAGTACTTC.

The genes are TRBV13 and TRBJ2-7; 13 nucleotides agree with TRBD2. CDR1 PRHDT and CDR2 FYEKMQ come from the germline V gene (reference sequence). With 4 bases clipped from V and 0 bases from J, the junction kept 3 bases outside the gene matches. The CDR3 runs to 16 residues. CDR3 loop: CASSSGLAGSSYEQYF. The CDR3 DNA sequence: TGTGCCAGCAGCTCGGGACTAGCGGGGAGCTCCTACGAGCAGTACTTC.

In its sample, this clone was seen a few times. The chain uses TRBV7-9 and TRBJ2-7; D is possibly TRBD2 (6 bases). CDR3 length: 14 amino acids. V lost 9 bases and J 5 bases, leaving 20 bases between the germline ends. CDR1 and CDR2 from the germline V gene are SEHNR and FQNEAQ (reference sequence). The CDR3: CASAEEGLKDEQYF. Here the CDR3 DNA reads TGTGCCAGTGCTGAGGAGGGGCTGAAGGACGAGCAGTACTTC.

J is TRBJ2-5 and V is TRBV5-4; 7 bases line up with TRBD2. Trimming cost V 0 bases and J 3 bases; bases outside gene matches: 11. Looked up from germline, CDR1 is SGHNT and CDR2 is YYREEE (reference sequence). CDR3 length equals 17 residues. Written as DNA, the CDR3 is TGTGCCAGCAGCTTGGCCTTAAAGCGGGAAGAGGAAGAGACCCAGTACTTC. It specifies CASSLALKREEEETQYF.

The V gene is TRBV11-3, the J gene TRBJ1-2; no definite D call. This CDR3 is built from 11 residues. Germline V CDR1 and CDR2: SGHNT, YENEEA. The ends were cut back, 2 bases at V and 7 bases at J, with 5 bases in the middle. The CDR3 DNA reads TGTGCCAGCAGCTTAAGCGGTGGCTACACCTTC. This encodes CASSLSGGYTF.

The sample holds a few counts of this clone. This rearrangement joins TRBV5-5 to TRBJ2-7; no clear D gene. Germline CDR1 reads SGHKS; CDR2 reads YYEKEE (reference sequence). V lost 0 bases to trimming and J lost 1 base, with 8 bases between them. This CDR3 has 14 amino acids. DNA for the CDR3: TGTGCCAGCAGCTTGGAAGCCTTTTCCTACGAGCAGTACTTC. Translation gives CASSLEAFSYEQYF.

V usage is TRBV30 and J usage is TRBJ1-1; 10 bases match TRBD1. CDR1 and CDR2 from the germline V gene are GTSNPN and SVGIG (reference sequence). The CDR3 contains 13 residues. The ends lost 7 bases at V and 4 bases at J; junction bases unmatched: 6. The CDR3 here is CAYGTGVGTEAFF. The CDR3 nucleotides read TGTGCCTACGGGACAGGGGTGGGCACTGAAGCTTTCTTT.

The V gene is TRBV6-4, the J gene TRBJ2-1, with 11 bases fitting TRBD2. This CDR3 has 16 residues. Germline CDR1 is MRHNA and CDR2 is SNTAGT. V was clipped by 5 bases and J by 4 bases; unmatched bases: 7. CDR3 coding DNA: TGTGCCAGCAGTAGAATAGCGGGAGGGCCGTACAATGAGCAGTTCTTC. Its protein product is CASSRIAGGPYNEQFF.